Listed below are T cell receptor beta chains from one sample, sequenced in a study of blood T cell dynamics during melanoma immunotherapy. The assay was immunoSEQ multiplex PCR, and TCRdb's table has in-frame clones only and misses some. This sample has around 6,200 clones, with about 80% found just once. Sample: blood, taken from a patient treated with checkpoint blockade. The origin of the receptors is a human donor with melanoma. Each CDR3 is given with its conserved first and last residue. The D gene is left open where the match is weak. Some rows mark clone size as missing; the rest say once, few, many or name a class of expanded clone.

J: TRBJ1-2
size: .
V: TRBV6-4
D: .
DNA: TGTGCCAGCAGTGAGGACCACGGAAAGACCTATGGCTACACCTTC
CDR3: CASSEDHGKTYGYTF

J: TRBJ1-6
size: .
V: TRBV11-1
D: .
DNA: TGTGCCAGCGGTGACGGGCCCAATTCACCCCTCCACTTT
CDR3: CASGDGPNSPLHF

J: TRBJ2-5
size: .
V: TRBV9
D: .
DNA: TGTGCCAGCAGCGTGGGGACATACCAAGAGACCCAGTACTTC
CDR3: CASSVGTYQETQYF

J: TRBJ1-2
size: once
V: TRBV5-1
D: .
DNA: TGCGCCAGCAGCGTGGAGCCTATGGGGAACTATGGCTACACCTTC
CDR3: CASSVEPMGNYGYTF

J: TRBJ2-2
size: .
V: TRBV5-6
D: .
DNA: TGTGCCAGCAGCTTTTACGGCCCGAACACCGGGGAGCTGTTTTTT
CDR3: CASSFYGPNTGELFF

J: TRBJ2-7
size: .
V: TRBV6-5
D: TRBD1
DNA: TGTGCCAGCAGGAGGGGACAGGGGGCCCTCTACGAGCAGTACTTC
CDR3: CASRRGQGALYEQYF

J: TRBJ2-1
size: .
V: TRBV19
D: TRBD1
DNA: TGTGCCAGTAGTCCATACCCGGCCGGGACAGGGGGCAATGAGCAGTTCTTC
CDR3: CASSPYPAGTGGNEQFF

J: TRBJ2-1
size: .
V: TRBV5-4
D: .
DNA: TGTGCCAGCAGCTTAAGGCAAGGGGGGGGCAATGAGCAGTTCTTC
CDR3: CASSLRQGGGNEQFF

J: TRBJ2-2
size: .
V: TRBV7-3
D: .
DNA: TGTGCCAGCAGCTTAAGAGCAGCCGCGAACACCGGGGAGCTGTTTTTT
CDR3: CASSLRAAANTGELFF

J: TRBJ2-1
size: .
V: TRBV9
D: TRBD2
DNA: TGTGCCAGCAGCGTAGTAGCGGGAGCTTCTAATGAGCAGTTCTTC
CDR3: CASSVVAGASNEQFF

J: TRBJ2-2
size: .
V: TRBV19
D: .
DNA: TGTGCCAGTAGCTCCCCCGGGGCCACCGGGGAGCTGTTTTTT
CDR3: CASSSPGATGELFF

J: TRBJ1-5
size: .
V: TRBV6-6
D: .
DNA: TGTGCCAGCAGTTACAGAGGGGATAGCAATCAGCCCCAGCATTTT
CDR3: CASSYRGDSNQPQHF

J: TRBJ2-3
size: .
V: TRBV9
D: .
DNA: TGTGCCAGCAGCGTAGAGGGGAACGAGGTAGATACGCAGTATTTT
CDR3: CASSVEGNEVDTQYF

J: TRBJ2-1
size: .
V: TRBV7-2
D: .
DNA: TGTGCCAGCAGCTTCCCCTACAATGAGCAGTTCTTC
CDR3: CASSFPYNEQFF

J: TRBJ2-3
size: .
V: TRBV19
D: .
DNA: TGTGCCAGTAGCCTACAGAAAAGCACAGATACGCAGTATTTT
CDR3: CASSLQKSTDTQYF

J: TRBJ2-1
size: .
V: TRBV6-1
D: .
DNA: TGTGCCACCCCCCCCAAAAACCGTGGGGATGAGCAGTTCTTC
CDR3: CATPPKNRGDEQFF

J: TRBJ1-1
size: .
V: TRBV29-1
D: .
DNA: TGCAGCGTGGTCCACTACGCGAGGGAAGCTTTCTTT
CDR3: CSVVHYAREAFF

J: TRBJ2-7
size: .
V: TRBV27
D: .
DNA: TGTGCCAGCAGTTTTCTCGGGACATCATCCTACGAGCAGTACTTC
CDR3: CASSFLGTSSYEQYF

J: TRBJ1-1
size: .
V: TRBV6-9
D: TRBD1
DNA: TGTGCCAGCAGTTACAACAGGGGTCTTACTGAAGCTTTCTTT
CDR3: CASSYNRGLTEAFF

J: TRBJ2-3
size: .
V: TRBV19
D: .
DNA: TGTGCCAGTAGTATAGCCGGCGGAGGCACAGATACGCAGTATTTT
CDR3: CASSIAGGGTDTQYF

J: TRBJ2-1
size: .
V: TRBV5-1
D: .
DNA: TGCGCCAGCAGCTTGGAGGAGGGCAGAGGAGATGAAAAGTTCTTC
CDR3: CASSLEEGRGDEKFF

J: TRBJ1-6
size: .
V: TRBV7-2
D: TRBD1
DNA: TGTGCCAGCAGCCTCGGGACAGATTCACCCCTCCACTTT
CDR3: CASSLGTDSPLHF

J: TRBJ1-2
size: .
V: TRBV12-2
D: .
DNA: TGTGCAAGTCGCTTAGAGTACCGCCTACGACGGGGCTACACCTTC
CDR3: CASRLEYRLRRGYTF

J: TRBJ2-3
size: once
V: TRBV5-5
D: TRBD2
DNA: TGTGCCAGCAGCTCACGGGGGGGACCAGATACGCAGTATTTT
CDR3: CASSSRGGPDTQYF

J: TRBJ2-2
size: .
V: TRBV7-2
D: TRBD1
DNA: TGTGCCAGCAGCTTACTATACAGGGGCCAGGGAGCCGGGGAGCTGTTTTTT
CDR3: CASSLLYRGQGAGELFF

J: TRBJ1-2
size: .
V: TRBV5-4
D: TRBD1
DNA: TGTGCCAGCAGCTTGAAAGGTCAGGGGGACAACTATGGCTACACCTTC
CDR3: CASSLKGQGDNYGYTF

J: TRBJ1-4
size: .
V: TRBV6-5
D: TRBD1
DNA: TGTGCCAGCAGTTACACACAGGGGGCGAGGGAAAAACTGTTTTTT
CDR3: CASSYTQGAREKLFF

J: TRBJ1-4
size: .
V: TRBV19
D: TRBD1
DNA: TGTGCCAGTAAGGACAGGGGAAGGAAACTGTTTTTT
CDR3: CASKDRGRKLFF

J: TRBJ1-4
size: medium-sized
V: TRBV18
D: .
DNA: TGTGCCAGCTCACCACCGGGCAGCTATATCGCAACTAATGAAAAACTGTTTTTT
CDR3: CASSPPGSYIATNEKLFF

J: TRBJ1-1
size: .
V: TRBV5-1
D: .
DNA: TGCGCCAGCAGCTTTTTCGGGGAGAACACTGAAGCTTTCTTT
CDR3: CASSFFGENTEAFF

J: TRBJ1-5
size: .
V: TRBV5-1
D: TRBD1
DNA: TGCGCCAGCAGCTTGGAAGGGGGCGGCAATCAGCCCCAGCATTTT
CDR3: CASSLEGGGNQPQHF

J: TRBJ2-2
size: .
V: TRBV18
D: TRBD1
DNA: TGTGCCAGCTCACGGTGGACAGGGAATACCGGGGAGCTGTTTTTT
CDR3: CASSRWTGNTGELFF

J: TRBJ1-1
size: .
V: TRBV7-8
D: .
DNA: TGTGCCAGCAGCTCATGGGGGGGTAACACTGAAGCTTTCTTT
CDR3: CASSSWGGNTEAFF

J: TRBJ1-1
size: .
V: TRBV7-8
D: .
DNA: TGTGCCAGCAGCTTTAGCACTGAAGCTTTCTTT
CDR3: CASSFSTEAFF

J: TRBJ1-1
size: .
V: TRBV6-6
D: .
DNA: TGTGCCACCTCGACTCGACAGCTGAACACTGAAGCTTTCTTT
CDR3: CATSTRQLNTEAFF

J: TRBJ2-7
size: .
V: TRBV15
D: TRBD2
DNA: TGTGCCACCAGCGGAGGTCACGGCGGGAGAAGCTCCTACGAGCAGTACTTC
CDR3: CATSGGHGGRSSYEQYF

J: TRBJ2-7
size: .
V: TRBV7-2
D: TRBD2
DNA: TGTGCCAGCGGGGCGGGGGGCATAACGAGCTACGAGCAGTACTTC
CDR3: CASGAGGITSYEQYF

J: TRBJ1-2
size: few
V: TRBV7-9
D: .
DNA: TGTGCCAGCAGTTATCGAGATGGGTATGGCTACACCTTC
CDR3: CASSYRDGYGYTF

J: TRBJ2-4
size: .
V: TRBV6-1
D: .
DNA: TGTGCCAGCAGTGCTCAGGGGGGAGTAAAGAACATTCAGTACTTC
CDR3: CASSAQGGVKNIQYF

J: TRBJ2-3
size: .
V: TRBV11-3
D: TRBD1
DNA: TGTGCCAGCAGCACCGGGACAGGGAAAACAGATACGCAGTATTTT
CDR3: CASSTGTGKTDTQYF

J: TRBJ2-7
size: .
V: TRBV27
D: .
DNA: TGTGCCAGCATTGGGGGAGGGGGGTCCTACGAGCAGTACTTC
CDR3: CASIGGGGSYEQYF

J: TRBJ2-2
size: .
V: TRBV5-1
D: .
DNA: TGCGCCAGCAGTCAAAGAGGGGACACCGGGGAGCTGTTTTTT
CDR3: CASSQRGDTGELFF

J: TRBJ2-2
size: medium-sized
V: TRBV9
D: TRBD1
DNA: TGTGCCAGCAGTGGGGACAGCGCCGGGGAGCTGTTTTTT
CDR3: CASSGDSAGELFF

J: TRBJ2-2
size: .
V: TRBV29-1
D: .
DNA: TGCAGCGTTAGGGCGGAGAACACCGGGGAGCTGTTTTTT
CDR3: CSVRAENTGELFF

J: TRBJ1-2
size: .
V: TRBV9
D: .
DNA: TGTGCCAGCAGCGCCGATCGTAGGGGAGTGCGGGGCTACACCTTC
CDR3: CASSADRRGVRGYTF

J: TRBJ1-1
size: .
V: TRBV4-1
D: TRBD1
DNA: TGCGCCAGCAGCCAAGAAATAGGGACAGGTGAAGCTTTCTTT
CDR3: CASSQEIGTGEAFF

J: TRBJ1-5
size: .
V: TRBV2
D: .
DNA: TGTGCCTCCGGAGGAGGGTTGAGTAGCAATCAGCCCCAGCATTTT
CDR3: CASGGGLSSNQPQHF

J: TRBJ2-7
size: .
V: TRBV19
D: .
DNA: TGTGCCAGTAGTAAAGGACGGGACTACGAGCAGTACTTC
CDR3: CASSKGRDYEQYF

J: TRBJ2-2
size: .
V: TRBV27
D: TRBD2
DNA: TGTGCCAGCAGTCCCGAATCGAATTGGGGGGGGTCATTCACCGGGGAGCTGTTTTTT
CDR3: CASSPESNWGGSFTGELFF

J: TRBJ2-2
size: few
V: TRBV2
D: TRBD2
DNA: TGTGCCAGCAGGAAGACTAGCGGGGACACCGGGGAGCTGTTTTTT
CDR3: CASRKTSGDTGELFF

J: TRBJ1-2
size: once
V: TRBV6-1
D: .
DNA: TGTGCCAGCAGACAGACAGGAAACTATGGCTACACCTTC
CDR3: CASRQTGNYGYTF

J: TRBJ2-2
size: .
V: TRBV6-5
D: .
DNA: TGTGCCAGCAGTTATTACACCGGGGAGCTGTTTTTT
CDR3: CASSYYTGELFF

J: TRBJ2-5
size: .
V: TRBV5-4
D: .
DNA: TGTGCCAGCAGCCCGGACAGTTCGAAAGAGACCCAGTACTTC
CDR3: CASSPDSSKETQYF

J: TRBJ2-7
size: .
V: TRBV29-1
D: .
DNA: TGCAGCGCCAGAATTTCAGGCACCTACGAGCAGTACTTC
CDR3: CSARISGTYEQYF

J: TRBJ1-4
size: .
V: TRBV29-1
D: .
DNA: TGCAGCGCCGCGGACAGCCTTAATGAAAAACTGTTTTTT
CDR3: CSAADSLNEKLFF

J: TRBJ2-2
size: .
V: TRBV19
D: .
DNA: TGTGCCAGTAGTATAGAGACCACCGGGGAGCTGTTTTTT
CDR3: CASSIETTGELFF

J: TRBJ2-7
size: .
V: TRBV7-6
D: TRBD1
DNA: TGTGCCAGCAGCTCTCCCGGGACAGGGTGGTACGAGCAGTACTTC
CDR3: CASSSPGTGWYEQYF